The clone carrying this TCR beta chain was detected only a few times. Its target is not known. Per the germline V gene, CDR1 is SGHRS and CDR2 is YFSETQ. The CDR3 is made up of 17 amino acids. V trimming: 2 bases; J trimming: 4 bases; junction bases outside the gene matches: 12. Patients aged 18 to 65 had newly diagnosed hyperthyroidism of under 2 months' duration. Amplified TCR beta CDR3 regions came from RNA transcripts. Initially, a first-round RT-PCR of the TCR CDR3 employed the HTBI primer set. MiXCR was run by TCRdb on the multiplex PCR reads, yielding one entry per CDR3 protein. The sample carries under 750,000 distinct CDR3 sequences, roughly a sixth recorded once. The sample belongs to a study of T cells in Graves' hyperthyroidism and ophthalmopathy. Notes on the study in general: Model-based prediction identified ophthalmopathy a median approximately 6 months prior to its onset.

Sequencing was done on a sample of blood. The receptor comes from a woman between 50 and 59 years old with Graves' hyperthyroidism that later progressed to Graves' ophthalmopathy. The chain has TRBV5-1 and TRBJ2-7; 10 bases are a match to TRBD1. The DNA for the CDR3 is TGCGCCAGCAGCTTCGAAACCCGACAGGGGGCTCGATACGAGCAGTACTTC. Translating gives CASSFETRQGARYEQYF.